The subject of this entry is one T cell receptor beta chain. Produced via immunoSEQ multiplex PCR; TCRdb's table is partial and in-frame only. The sample lists some 190,000 clones; more than 75% were seen once. The germline V gene has CDR1 SGHRS and CDR2 YFSETQ. The CDR3 extends over 16 amino acids. J lost 1 base, V lost 0 bases, and 6 bases had no gene match. This entry is derived from a study of blood T cell repertoires in COVID-19. The chain employs TRBV5-1 and TRBJ1-2, with 7 bases aligning to TRBD1. Material for sequencing was peripheral blood. The TCR originated in a woman aged 60-75 years with COVID-19, enrolled during active disease. CDR3 bases: TGCGCCAGCAGCTTGGTTAGGCAGGGGGTTAACTATGGCTACACCTTC. This codes for CASSLVRQGVNYGYTF.